This T cell receptor beta chain was found in a study of T cells in Graves' hyperthyroidism and ophthalmopathy. This clonotype was counted at least ten times. The CDR3 regions of TCR beta were amplified from RNA transcripts. The HTBI primer set was used in a first-round RT-PCR of the TCR CDR3. TCRdb ran MiXCR on the multiplex PCR reads and lists one entry per CDR3 protein. The sample yields 100,000 to 130,000 distinct CDR3 sequences, around a sixth seen once. The PBMCs had their origin in approximately 10 ml of fresh peripheral blood. Germline V lookup: CDR1 SGHRS, CDR2 YFSETQ. The CDR3 extends over 15 amino acids. Germline trimming cut 7 bases from V and 8 bases from J; bases unmatched to any gene: 11.

This TCR derives from a woman between 45 and 60 years old with Graves' hyperthyroidism. Sequencing input: blood. The chain recombines TRBV5-1 with TRBJ2-1; 11 positions agree with TRBD2. CDR3 residues: CASGLAGLYGDEQFF. CDR3 DNA sequence: TGCGCCAGCGGACTAGCGGGCTTGTATGGCGATGAGCAGTTCTTC. The full variable domain, in which reference TRBV5-1 and TRBJ2-1 provide the parts outside the CDR3, is KAGVTQTPRYLIKTRGQQVTLSCSPISGHRSVSWYQQTPGQGLQFLFEYFSETQRNKGNFPGRFSGRQFSNSRSEMNVSTLELGDSALYLCASGLAGLYGDEQFFGPGTRLTVL.